Following are 29 T cell receptor beta chains from one sample sequenced in a study of cytomegalovirus exposure and HLA in healthy donors. In the PCR, 60 Vbeta and 13 Jbeta primers were used. TCRdb's copy holds only in-frame clones and misses some; the assay was immunoSEQ multiplex PCR. The repertoire includes about 150,000 clones, about 64% of them detected once, and 5.5% to 9% sits in the top ten. The sequenced material came from PBMCs. Receptors were obtained from an older woman in good health and CMV-seropositive.

The gene calls are TRBV5-6 and TRBJ2-7, with 10 bases matching TRBD2. The junction had 3 bases not matched to a gene; V was cut back by 6 bases and J by 0 bases. Germline V CDR1 and CDR2: SGHDT, YYEEEE. The CDR3 runs 14 residues. The DNA for the CDR3 is TGTGCCAGCACGATAGCGGGGGGCTCCTACGAGCAGTACTTC. It encodes CASTIAGGSYEQYF.

This clone was found once. The CDR3 bases are TGTGCCAGCAGGCCTACTAGCGGGGAGGGGTACAATGAGCAGTTCTTC. Protein product: CASRPTSGEGYNEQFF. This chain joins TRBV2 and TRBJ2-1; 10 bases are shared with TRBD2. Germline CDR1 is SNHLY and CDR2 is FYNNEI. The CDR3 has 16 residues. Trimming removed 6 bases from V and 4 bases from J; junction bases left unmatched: 9.

This chain uses TRBV9 with TRBJ1-1; D remains unclear. This CDR3 is built from 16 residues. Trimming stripped 3 bases from V and 1 base from J, with 16 bases between. The germline CDR1 and CDR2 sequences are SGDLS and YYNGEE. The CDR3 region has the DNA TGTGCCAGCAGCGCACACGAGGGTGTCGGGAACACTGAAGCTTTCTTT. Amino acid sequence: CASSAHEGVGNTEAFF. The whole variable domain, filled in from reference TRBV9 and TRBJ1-1, reads DSGVTQTPKHLITATGQRVTLRCSPRSGDLSVYWYQQSLDQGLQFLIQYYNGEERAKGNILERFSAQQFPDLHSELNLSSLELGDSALYFCASSAHEGVGNTEAFFGQGTRLTVV.

V gene TRBV5-6 combines with J gene TRBJ2-5; D unclear. The assigned J gene may be wrong: the sequence end matches TRBJ2-7 better. The CDR3 runs to 11 residues. CDR1 SGHDT and CDR2 YYEEEE come from the germline V gene. Here the CDR3 reads CASSSSYEQYF. The CDR3 DNA is TGTGCCAGCAGCTCCTCCTACGAGCAGTACTTC.

Note on this clone: A junction boundary mismatches the germline segment, possibly from a read error. The chain couples TRBV28 to TRBJ2-5, with TRBD2 matching 9 bases. The CDR3 spans 12 residues. In germline, CDR1 is MDHEN, CDR2 SYDVKM. The CDR3 region is CASSPPASGANF. As DNA, the CDR3 is TGTGCCAGCAGTCCTCCGGCTAGCGGGGCAAACTTC.

V usage is TRBV7-2 and J usage is TRBJ1-2, with 9 bases identical to TRBD1. From germline, CDR1 is SGHTA and CDR2 FQGNSA. V lost 5 bases to trimming and J lost 2 bases; unmatched junction nucleotides: 12. The CDR3 length is 17 residues. The CDR3 sequence is CASSETITGGANYGYTF. The CDR3 DNA follows: TGTGCCAGCAGCGAGACGATCACAGGGGGCGCGAACTATGGCTACACCTTC. Using reference TRBV7-2 and TRBJ1-2 for the parts outside the CDR3, the full variable domain is GAGVSQSPSNKVTEKGKDVELRCDPISGHTALYWYRQSLGQGLEFLIYFQGNSAPDKSGLPSDRFSAERTGGSVSTLTIQRTQQEDSAVYLCASSETITGGANYGYTFGSGTRLTVV.

The chain recombines TRBV5-1 with TRBJ2-5; maybe TRBD1 (5 bases). This CDR3 region has 14 residues. The ends were cut back, 1 base at V and 5 bases at J, with 12 bases in the middle. Germline V gene lookup returns CDR1 SGHRS and CDR2 YFSETQ. CDR3 protein: CASSLTDSWETQYF. As DNA, the CDR3 is TGCGCCAGCAGCTTGACAGACAGTTGGGAGACCCAGTACTTC.

The rearrangement uses TRBV2 and TRBJ1-4, with D possibly matching TRBD1 (5 bases). The CDR3 runs 15 residues. The germline gives CDR1 SNHLY, CDR2 FYNNEI. Deletions cut 3 bases from V and 8 bases from J, with 16 bases between. The CDR3 nucleotides read TGTGCCAGCAGTGACCGCGGGACGCGAGGAGAAAAACTGTTTTTT. The encoded protein is CASSDRGTRGEKLFF. The complete variable domain, with remaining parts taken from reference TRBV2 and TRBJ1-4, reads EPEVTQTPSHQVTQMGQEVILRCVPISNHLYFYWYRQILGQKVEFLVSFYNNEISEKSEIFDDQFSVERPDGSNFTLKIRSTKLEDSAMYFCASSDRGTRGEKLFFGSGTQLSVL.

The genes are TRBV21-1 and TRBJ2-7; TRBD1, the table's D call, was not compared with the DNA. TRBV21-1 corresponds to a pseudogene. This CDR3 spans 16 amino acids. This CDR3 is CASSKGAPGQSYEQYF. The CDR3 DNA is TGTGCCAGCAGCAAAGGGGCGCCGGGACAGTCCTACGAGCAGTACTTC.

The chain carries TRBV28 and TRBJ1-1; 9 bases match TRBD1. The junction had 8 bases not matched to a gene; V was cut back by 6 bases and J by 6 bases. There are 14 residues in the CDR3. CDR1 is MDHEN, CDR2 SYDVKM, per germline. The CDR3 nucleotides read TGTGCCAGCAGCCCACCGGGACAGGGAGCTGAAGCTTTCTTT. Amino acids: CASSPPGQGAEAFF.

This clone was observed once. The CDR3 reads CASSPGTGNYYEQYF. In nucleotides, the CDR3 is TGTGCCAGCAGCCCCGGGACAGGGAACTACTACGAGCAGTACTTC. This sequence joins TRBV5-4 and TRBJ2-7; 9 nucleotides match TRBD1. The V gene's germline CDR1 is SGHNT and CDR2 YYREEE (reference sequence). V shed 4 bases, J shed 3 bases, and the junction held 8 bases outside the gene matches. This CDR3 is 15 amino acids long.

This chain links TRBV12-1 with TRBJ2-1; TRBD2 is the table's D call, not checked against the DNA. TRBV12-1 represents a pseudogene. CDR3 length: 14 amino acids. In nucleotides, the CDR3 is TGTGCCAGCAGGCCGGCTAGCGCTGACAATGAGCAGTTCTTC. It yields the protein CASRPASADNEQFF.

The chain uses TRBV7-9 and TRBJ2-2, with D maybe TRBD1 (6 bases). V was cut by 3 bases and J by 0 bases, with 11 bases left in between. The CDR3 runs 16 residues. Germline V gives CDR1 SEHNR, CDR2 FQNEAQ (reference sequence). The CDR3 loop reads CASSFRQVPNTGELFF. The CDR3 nucleotides read TGTGCCAGCAGCTTTAGACAGGTCCCGAACACCGGGGAGCTGTTTTTT. Based on the CDR3 plus reference TRBV7-9 and TRBJ2-2, the full variable domain is DTGVSQNPRHKITKRGQNVTFRCDPISEHNRLYWYRQTLGQGPEFLTYFQNEAQLEKSRLLSDRFSAERPKGSFSTLEIQRTEQGDSAMYLCASSFRQVPNTGELFFGEGSRLTVL.

This rearrangement joins TRBV29-1 to TRBJ1-2; D might be TRBD1 (6 bases). The V gene lost 4 bases and the J gene lost 0 bases, with 12 bases spanning the gap. This CDR3 has 14 residues. Germline loops: CDR1 SQVTM, CDR2 ANQGSEA. As DNA, the CDR3 is TGCAGCGTTGCCGGGACACTGTCTAACTATGGCTACACCTTC. It specifies CSVAGTLSNYGYTF.

This clone was counted only a few times. The J gene is TRBJ1-2, the V gene TRBV30; 7 nucleotides align to TRBD1. This CDR3 comprises 13 residues. The V gene's germline CDR1 is GTSNPN and CDR2 SVGIG (reference sequence). The V segment lost 2 bases and the J segment 4 bases; nucleotides outside the gene matches: 4. CDR3 nucleotide sequence: TGTGCCTGGAGTTTCCAGGGGGGCTATGGCTACACCTTC. Protein: CAWSFQGGYGYTF. Variable domain in full (rest from reference TRBV30 and TRBJ1-2): SQTIHQWPATLVQPVGSPLSLECTVEGTSNPNLYWYRQAAGRGLQLLFYSVGIGQISSEVPQNLSASRPQDRQFILSSKKLLLSDSGFYLCAWSFQGGYGYTFGSGTRLTVV.

The V call is TRBV28, the J call TRBJ2-7; tentative D call: TRBD1 (6 bases). The CDR3 runs to 14 residues. CDR1 is MDHEN, CDR2 SYDVKM, per germline. V was clipped by 4 bases and J by 2 bases, with 12 bases between them. The CDR3 bases are TGTGCCAGCAGTTCGGGCAGGACAGCCTACGAGCAGTACTTC. Its protein product is CASSSGRTAYEQYF.

The rearrangement uses TRBV9 and TRBJ2-7, with TRBD1 matching over 7 bases. Unmatched junction bases numbered 7, after V lost 4 bases and J lost 3 bases. CDR1 and CDR2 (germline): SGDLS, YYNGEE. The length of the CDR3 is 14 residues. The CDR3 nucleotides are TGTGCCAGCAGCCGGGGACAGAAGTTCTACGAGCAGTACTTC. Translating gives CASSRGQKFYEQYF.

V is TRBV9 and J is TRBJ1-2, with a weak D call TRBD1 (6 bases). Germline CDR1 and CDR2: SGDLS and YYNGEE. The V and J ends lost 4 bases and 3 bases respectively, with 19 bases between them. The CDR3 consists of 16 residues. CDR3 protein: CASSPTLGQLYYGYTF. The CDR3 coding sequence is TGTGCCAGCAGCCCAACCCTCGGACAGCTTTACTATGGCTACACCTTC.

V gene TRBV10-3 combines with J gene TRBJ1-5; 7 bases fit TRBD1. Germline trimming cut 1 base from V and 4 bases from J; bases unmatched to any gene: 7. This CDR3 has 16 residues. CDR1 is ENHRY, CDR2 SYGVKD, per germline. The CDR3 protein is CAISEFAGGTNQPQHF. CDR3 nucleotide sequence: TGTGCCATCAGTGAGTTCGCAGGGGGTACTAATCAGCCCCAGCATTTT.

The table lists this clone with a count of one. The rearrangement links TRBV4-1 to TRBJ2-7; 16 bases line up with TRBD2. Trimming cost V 5 bases and J 5 bases; bases outside gene matches: 18. CDR3 length equals 20 residues. Germline V gene data show CDR1 as MGHRA and CDR2 as YSYEKL. The CDR3 sequence is CASSFKEGLAGGPDSHEQYF. The DNA of the CDR3 is TGCGCCAGCAGCTTCAAGGAGGGACTAGCGGGAGGGCCTGATTCCCACGAGCAGTACTTC.

V usage is TRBV18 and J usage is TRBJ1-2, with D possibly matching TRBD1 (6 bases). The germline V and J ends were trimmed by 3 bases and 4 bases, with 15 bases remaining between them. The CDR3 length is 15 residues. CDR1 is KGHSH and CDR2 is LQKENI in the germline V gene. CDR3 nucleotide sequence: TGTGCCAGCTCACCGGTCTGGGACAACCTCTATGGCTACACCTTC. It translates to CASSPVWDNLYGYTF.

This rearrangement joins TRBV28 to TRBJ1-1; D not resolved. V shed 2 bases and J shed 4 bases, with 14 bases lying between them. Germline assignment: CDR1 MDHEN and CDR2 SYDVKM. The CDR3 spans 15 residues. In DNA form, the CDR3 reads TGTGCCAGCAGTTTACCCCCTCTTGGGAGCACTGAAGCTTTCTTT. This sequence encodes CASSLPPLGSTEAFF.

The rearrangement links TRBV18 to TRBJ1-2; TRBD1 aligns across 10 bases. J lost 4 bases, V lost 3 bases, and 5 bases had no gene match. CDR1 is KGHSH and CDR2 is LQKENI in the germline V gene. This CDR3 contains 15 residues. CDR3 DNA: TGTGCCAGCTCACCTACGGGACAGGGGAGCTATGGCTACACCTTC. Protein sequence: CASSPTGQGSYGYTF.

The rearrangement uses TRBV4-1 and TRBJ2-5; possibly TRBD1 for D (5 bases). Germline values: CDR1 MGHRA, CDR2 YSYEKL. V was trimmed by 1 base and J by 2 bases, leaving 11 bases between them. The CDR3 has 15 residues. CDR3 region: CASSQASGQQETQYF. The CDR3, as DNA: TGCGCCAGCAGCCAAGCCTCCGGACAACAAGAGACCCAGTACTTC.

The chain combines TRBV11-3 with TRBJ2-7, with TRBD2 identical over 9 bases. CDR3 size: 16 residues. The V and J ends lost 5 bases and 8 bases, in that order; junction bases with no gene match: 16. The germline gives CDR1 SGHNT, CDR2 YENEEA. CDR3 bases: TGTGCCAGCAGCCTGAACGCGACTAGCGGCGTGTTTAAGCAGTACTTC. Amino acid sequence: CASSLNATSGVFKQYF.

The rearrangement links TRBV7-2 to TRBJ2-7, with D possibly being TRBD1 (6 bases). This CDR3 region has 12 residues. The germline V gene encodes CDR1 SGHTA and CDR2 FQGNSA. With 2 bases removed from V and 7 bases from J, the gap between germline ends came to 9 bases. CDR3 DNA sequence: TGTGCCAGCAGCTTAACTACAGGGGAGCAGTACTTC. This encodes CASSLTTGEQYF.

This chain joins TRBV4-1 and TRBJ2-3; unclear D gene. V lost 6 bases, J lost 1 base, and 11 bases lay in between. There are 14 residues in the CDR3. Germline assignment: CDR1 MGHRA and CDR2 YSYEKL. Here the CDR3 DNA reads TGCGCCAGCAGAGTACTCCCTGGCACAGATACGCAGTATTTT. This sequence encodes CASRVLPGTDTQYF.

This clone was detected once. The chain uses TRBV18 and TRBJ2-5, with 8 bases that match TRBD2. Trimming cost V 0 bases and J 4 bases; bases outside gene matches: 4. The CDR3 is 15 residues long. The germline gives CDR1 KGHSH, CDR2 LQKENI. This CDR3 is CASSPPAGGGETQYF. For the CDR3, the DNA is TGTGCCAGCTCACCACCGGCGGGAGGTGGAGAGACCCAGTACTTC. The whole variable domain, filled in from reference TRBV18 and TRBJ2-5, reads NAGVMQNPRHLVRRRGQEARLRCSPMKGHSHVYWYRQLPEEGLKFMVYLQKENIIDESGMPKERFSAEFPKEGPSILRIQQVVRGDSAAYFCASSPPAGGGETQYFGPGTRLLVL.

The chain recombines TRBV15 with TRBJ2-3; weak D call: TRBD1 (6 bases). The CDR3 runs to 15 residues. The germline CDR1 and CDR2 sequences are LNHNV and YYDKDF (reference sequence). V was pared by 5 bases and J by 0 bases, with 12 bases between. The CDR3 loop reads CATSGTTTSTDTQYF. The CDR3 nucleotides read TGTGCCACCAGCGGGACAACCACTAGCACAGATACGCAGTATTTT.